This TCR beta chain appears in the sequencing data of a study of T cell changes during pregnancy in multiple sclerosis. This CDR3 has 13 residues. CDR1 is SGHRS and CDR2 is YFSETQ in the germline V gene. The V end lost 2 bases, the J end lost 12 bases, and 12 bases lay between the germline ends. Assay used: immunoSEQ multiplex PCR; TCRdb lists only in-frame clones, some missing. Of approximately 30,000 clones detected, about 93% appear once; the ten largest clones hold 0.4% to 0.55%. Specimen: CD4+ T cells from peripheral blood mononuclear cells, collected after pregnancy. This sequence joins TRBV5-1 and TRBJ1-6, with D tentatively TRBD1 (5 bases). This sequence was found in a female donor with multiple sclerosis, enrolled in a pregnancy study. This CDR3 is CASSLGGTEPLHF. CDR3 nucleotide sequence: TGCGCCAGCAGCTTAGGAGGGACTGAACCCCTCCACTTT.